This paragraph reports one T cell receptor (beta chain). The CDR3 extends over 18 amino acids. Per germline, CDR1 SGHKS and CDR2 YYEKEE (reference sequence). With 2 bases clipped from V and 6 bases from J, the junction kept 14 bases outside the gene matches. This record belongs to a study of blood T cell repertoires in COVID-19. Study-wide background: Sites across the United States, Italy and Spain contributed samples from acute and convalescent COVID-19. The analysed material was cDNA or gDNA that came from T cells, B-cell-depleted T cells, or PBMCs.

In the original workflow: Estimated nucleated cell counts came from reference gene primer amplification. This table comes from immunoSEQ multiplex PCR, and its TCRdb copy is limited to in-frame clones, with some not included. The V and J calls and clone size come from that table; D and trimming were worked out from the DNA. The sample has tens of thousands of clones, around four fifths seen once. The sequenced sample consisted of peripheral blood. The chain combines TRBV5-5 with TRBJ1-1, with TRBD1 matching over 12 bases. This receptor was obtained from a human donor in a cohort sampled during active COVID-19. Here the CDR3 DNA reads TGTGCCAGCAGCTTAAGACCAGGCGTCGGGACAGGGGGCTCTGAAGCTTTCTTT. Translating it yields CASSLRPGVGTGGSEAFF.